Listed here are 19 T cell receptor beta chains from one sample, sequenced in a study of blood T cells in healthy people across ages. Together with a sample-barcoded 5' primer, a J-beta primer mix was included in a second PCR lasting roughly 7 to 11 cycles. In TCRdb, the 5' RACE reads were re-called with MiXCR into one record per CDR3 protein. The sample holds around 650,000 distinct CDR3 sequences; about 30% are singletons and the top ten take 15% to 17%. Sequencing used blood. The receptors here all came from a woman of 80 years or more in good health.

This clonotype was counted at least ten times. This rearrangement joins TRBV9 to TRBJ2-5; 9 bases align to TRBD1. Germline-derived CDR1 and CDR2 are SGDLS and YYNGEE. The CDR3 totals 14 residues. V lost 4 bases to trimming and J lost 5 bases; unmatched junction nucleotides: 6. CDR3 sequence reads: CASSPTGGVETQYF. The CDR3 DNA reads as TGTGCCAGCAGCCCGACAGGGGGGGTTGAGACCCAGTACTTC.

The chain employs TRBV29-1 and TRBJ2-7, with D perhaps TRBD2 (6 bases). The last part of the DNA fits TRBJ2-5 better; the J call may be wrong. The length of the CDR3 is 15 residues. Germline values: CDR1 SQVTM, CDR2 ANQGSEA. The CDR3 sequence: CSVESLTSPRETQYF. The CDR3 DNA sequence: TGCAGCGTTGAAAGCCTGACTAGTCCGCGAGAGACCCAGTACTTC.

Remarks on this clonotype: A single base separates this from a much larger clone, so it may be a read error. The chain carries TRBV11-2 and TRBJ1-4, with 8 nucleotides matching TRBD1. This CDR3 spans 16 amino acids. Germline lookup yields CDR1 SGHAT and CDR2 FQNNGV. J was trimmed by 4 bases and V by 5 bases; bases with no gene match: 9. CDR3 amino acids: CASSPDRGSINEKLFF. CDR3 in DNA: TGTGCCAGCAGCCCAGACAGGGGATCAATTAATGAAAAACTGTTTTTT.

This rearrangement joins TRBV20-1 to TRBJ1-1; the D is unclear. From germline, CDR1 is DFQATT and CDR2 SNEGSKA (reference sequence). V lost 3 bases, J lost 1 base, and 9 bases lay in between. The CDR3 contains 13 residues. The CDR3 DNA sequence: TGCAGTGCTAGGTATCGGAAGAACACTGAAGCTTTCTTT. Amino acid sequence: CSARYRKNTEAFF.

This clonotype has at least ten counts. The chain combines TRBV20-1 with TRBJ2-7; 10 nucleotides line up with TRBD1. Looked up from germline, CDR1 is DFQATT and CDR2 is SNEGSKA (reference sequence). The CDR3 has 15 amino acids. V lost 0 bases, J lost 2 bases, and 4 bases stayed unmatched. CDR3 nucleotide sequence: TGCAGTGCTAGAGATTACGGGACAGGGGCCTACGAGCAGTACTTC. Its translation is CSARDYGTGAYEQYF.

Many counts were recorded for this clonotype. The chain recombines TRBV19 with TRBJ2-5; the D is unclear. The CDR3 consists of 18 residues. Germline V lookup: CDR1 LNHDA, CDR2 SQIVND (reference sequence). V lost 10 bases and J 1 base, leaving 28 bases between the germline ends. The CDR3 region is CATDQMTEKGRIQETQYF. The CDR3 coding sequence is TGTGCCACCGATCAAATGACCGAGAAAGGACGGATCCAAGAGACCCAGTACTTC.

V usage is TRBV6-5 and J usage is TRBJ1-1; tentative D call: TRBD1 (5 bases). Germline V gene sequence: CDR1 MNHEY, CDR2 SVGAGI. There are 11 residues in the CDR3. Trimming stripped 10 bases from V and 5 bases from J, with 11 bases between. CDR3 sequence reads: CATQRGTEAFF. CDR3 coding DNA: TGTGCCACCCAAAGGGGAACTGAAGCTTTCTTT.

This clonotype was seen only once. This chain joins TRBV5-1 and TRBJ2-5; no clear D gene. Germline values: CDR1 SGHRS, CDR2 YFSETQ. Trimming took 2 bases from V and 5 from J, leaving 10 bases between them. The CDR3 covers 13 residues. CDR3 region: CASSFGPLETQYF. In DNA form, the CDR3 reads TGCGCCAGCAGCTTCGGACCTTTGGAGACCCAGTACTTC.

As regards this clonotype: One base away lies a much larger clone, so this may be a sequencing read error. The chain couples TRBV11-2 to TRBJ2-5; TRBD1 matches at 8 bases. Per germline, CDR1 SGHAT and CDR2 FQNNGV. CDR3 length: 18 residues. CDR3 sequence: CASSLEFSFSGGSETRYF. The CDR3, as DNA: TGTGCCAGCAGCTTAGAATTCTCATTTTCAGGGGGCTCGGAGACCCGGTACTTC. The whole variable domain, filled in from reference TRBV11-2 and TRBJ2-5, reads EAGVAQSPRYKIIEKRQSVAFWCNPISGHATLYWYQQILGQGPKLLIQFQNNGVVDDSQLPKDRFSAERLKGVDSTLKIQPAKLEDSAVYLCASSLEFSFSGGSETRYFGPGTRLLVL.

The table lists this clonotype with a count of one. The genes are TRBV7-2 and TRBJ1-1; the D is unclear. V was cut by 7 bases and J by 3 bases, with 12 bases left in between. The CDR3 consists of 13 residues. Germline lookup yields CDR1 SGHTA and CDR2 FQGNSA. CDR3 protein: CASNWQEYTEAFF. CDR3 DNA: TGTGCCAGCAACTGGCAGGAGTACACTGAAGCTTTCTTT.

The V gene is TRBV28, the J gene TRBJ2-3; a possible D gene is TRBD2 (6 bases). V gave up 3 bases and J gave up 2 bases, with 15 bases separating them. The CDR3 extends over 16 amino acids. Germline CDR1 is MDHEN and CDR2 is SYDVKM. The CDR3 region has the DNA TGTGCCAGCAGTTTCCCGGCTAGCGAGCTCACAGATACGCAGTATTTT. This encodes CASSFPASELTDTQYF.

The chain carries TRBV29-1 and TRBJ1-1; a possible D gene is TRBD1 (5 bases). Per the germline V gene, CDR1 is SQVTM and CDR2 is ANQGSEA. The length of the CDR3 is 13 residues. V shed 3 bases and J shed 3 bases, with 11 bases lying between them. The CDR3 protein is CSVEGDGYTEAFF. In nucleotides, the CDR3 is TGCAGCGTTGAGGGGGACGGCTACACTGAAGCTTTCTTT.

DNA of the CDR3: TGTGCCAGCAGTTACGAGGACAGTGCTTACAATGAGCAGTACTTC. Its translation: CASSYEDSAYNEQYF. This chain joins TRBV6-5 and TRBJ2-5, with D possibly TRBD1 on 6 matching bases. The germline gives CDR1 MNHEY, CDR2 SVGAGI. Deletions cut 2 bases from V and 11 bases from J, with 21 bases between. CDR3 length equals 15 residues.

The sample holds a few counts of this clonotype. J is TRBJ2-5 and V is TRBV7-2; D is ambiguous. V shed 5 bases and J shed 4 bases, with 14 bases lying between them. The CDR3 totals 14 residues. Germline V lookup: CDR1 SGHTA, CDR2 FQGNSA. The CDR3 region is CASSLLGERETQYF. The CDR3 coding sequence is TGTGCCAGCAGCCTTCTAGGTGAACGAGAGACCCAGTACTTC.

Many counts were recorded for this clonotype. This CDR3 is CAISQGEDGYTF. In DNA form, the CDR3 reads TGTGCCATCAGCCAGGGTGAGGATGGCTACACCTTC. The chain combines TRBV10-3 with TRBJ1-2; perhaps TRBD1 as D (5 bases). Germline V CDR1 and CDR2: ENHRY, SYGVKD. This CDR3 region has 12 residues. The V and J ends lost 6 bases and 6 bases respectively, with 11 bases between them.

This clonotype appeared many times. The chain carries TRBV5-1 and TRBJ2-7; the match to TRBD2 covers 9 bases. The V and J ends lost 8 bases and 7 bases, in that order; junction bases with no gene match: 16. CDR3 length equals 15 residues. Germline lookup yields CDR1 SGHRS and CDR2 YFSETQ. CDR3 residues: CASHPGAGGLKEQYF. The DNA of the CDR3 is TGCGCCAGTCACCCGGGGGCGGGGGGGCTAAAGGAGCAGTACTTC.

V gene TRBV20-1 combines with J gene TRBJ2-7; a weak D match, TRBD1 (5 bases). This CDR3 is 13 amino acids long. Per germline, CDR1 DFQATT and CDR2 SNEGSKA (reference sequence). V was clipped by 6 bases and J by 3 bases, with 15 bases between them. The CDR3 protein is CSASLTVGYEQYF. Written as DNA, the CDR3 is TGCAGTGCCTCTTTGACAGTGGGCTACGAGCAGTACTTC.

This clonotype was recorded many times. The chain combines TRBV7-2 with TRBJ2-5; D not certain. This CDR3 comprises 15 residues. V was shortened by 1 base and J by 2 bases, with 11 bases between the two germline ends. Germline-derived CDR1 and CDR2 are SGHTA and FQGNSA. The CDR3, as DNA: TGTGCCAGCAGCTTAGGGCCGGGTAATCAAGAGACCCAGTACTTC. Protein product: CASSLGPGNQETQYF.

This clonotype was observed many times. The chain employs TRBV13 and TRBJ2-1, with D possibly TRBD2 on 6 matching bases. V was shortened by 5 bases and J by 5 bases, with 13 bases between the two germline ends. This CDR3 region has 14 residues. Germline V CDR1 and CDR2: PRHDT, FYEKMQ (reference sequence). In DNA form, the CDR3 reads TGTGCCAGCAGCCGGGGGAAGATAAACAATGAGCAGTTCTTC. It specifies CASSRGKINNEQFF.